This TCR beta chain emerged from a study of blood T cell repertoires in COVID-19. Across the whole study: Sources were T cells, B-cell-depleted T cells, or PBMCs; the material itself was cDNA or gDNA.

Clones were read by immunoSEQ multiplex PCR, and TCRdb kept only the in-frame ones, dropping some. The repertoire includes around 160,000 clones, 75% to 90% of them detected once, and under 13% sits in the top ten. Deletions cut 2 bases from V and 7 bases from J, with 14 bases between. The CDR3 spans 14 residues. CDR1 and CDR2 from the germline V gene are SEHNR and FQNEAQ (reference sequence). The origin of this receptor is a human donor in a cohort sampled during active COVID-19. The source material was peripheral blood. V is TRBV7-9 and J is TRBJ1-1, with a tentative D call TRBD1 (6 bases). This CDR3 is CASSLWPGEGEAFF. CDR3 in DNA: TGTGCCAGCAGCTTATGGCCAGGGGAGGGTGAAGCTTTCTTT.